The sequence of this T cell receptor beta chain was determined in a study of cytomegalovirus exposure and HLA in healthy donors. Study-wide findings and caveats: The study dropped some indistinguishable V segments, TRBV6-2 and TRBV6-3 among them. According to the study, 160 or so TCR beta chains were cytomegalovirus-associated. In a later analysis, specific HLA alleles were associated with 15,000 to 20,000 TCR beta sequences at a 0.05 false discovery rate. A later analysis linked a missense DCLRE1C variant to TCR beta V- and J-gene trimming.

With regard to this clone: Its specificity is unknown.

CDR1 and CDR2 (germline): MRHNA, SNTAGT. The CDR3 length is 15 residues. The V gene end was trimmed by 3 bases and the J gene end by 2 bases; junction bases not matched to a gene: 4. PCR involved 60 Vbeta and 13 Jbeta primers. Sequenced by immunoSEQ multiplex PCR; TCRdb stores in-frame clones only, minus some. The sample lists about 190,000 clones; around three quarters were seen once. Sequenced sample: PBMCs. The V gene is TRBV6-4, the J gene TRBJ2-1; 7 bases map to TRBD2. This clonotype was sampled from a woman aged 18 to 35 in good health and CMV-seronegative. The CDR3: CASSEGGSAYNEQFF. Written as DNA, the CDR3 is TGTGCCAGCAGTGAGGGCGGGAGTGCCTACAATGAGCAGTTCTTC.